The source of this T cell receptor (beta chain) is a study of shared clonotypes between healthy human individuals. V trimming: 5 bases; J trimming: 4 bases; junction bases outside the gene matches: 8. Germline CDR1 is LNHDA and CDR2 is SQIVND (reference sequence). The CDR3 has 16 amino acids. TCRdb's table, derived via immunoSEQ multiplex PCR, lists solely in-frame clones and lacks some. This repertoire shows 450,000 to 500,000 clones, approximately 80% found once; its top ten account for around 12%. This rearrangement joins TRBV19 to TRBJ2-1, with 10 nucleotides matching TRBD1. This receptor was identified in a woman between 40 and 55 years old in good health. Some clones in this sample may be carry-over from other donors' samples. What was sequenced was PBMCs. The CDR3 DNA reads TGTGCCAGTAGTGCGGGACAGGGGATGGGGTACAATGAGCAGTTCTTC. It specifies CASSAGQGMGYNEQFF.